One sample yielded the 4 T cell receptor delta chains listed below, sequenced in a study of Vδ1+ human thymocytes. Sequences come from RNA converted to cDNA by reverse transcription. Multiplex PCR used pooled V-gene forward primers and a constant-region reverse primer to amplify CDR3s. TCRdb re-called the multiplex PCR reads via CATT. The data show under 85,000 delta-chain clones, around 34% seen once. The antigens for these receptors are not known. Study results and limitations: Thymic TRG and TRD repertoires appeared highly polyclonal.

The sample taken for sequencing was Vdelta1+ gamma-delta thymocytes from the thymus. As to subset: FACS-sorted CD3+ TCRalphabeta- TCRVdelta1+ TCRVdelta2- thymocytes. The receptors come from a boy younger than two who had congenital heart surgery.

This rearrangement joins TRDV1 to TRDJ1; TRDD3 might be the D (6 bases). Looked up from germline, CDR1 is TSWWSYY and CDR2 is QGS. The V end lost 2 bases, the J end lost 0 bases, and 19 bases lay between the germline ends. The CDR3 consists of 18 residues. The CDR3 loop is CALGEARMGGGYTDKLIF. In nucleotides, the CDR3 is TGTGCTCTTGGGGAAGCCCGTATGGGGGGGGGGTACACCGATAAACTCATCTTT.

A word on this clone: Other DNA variants within this sample encode the same CDR3. The chain combines TRDV1 with TRDJ1, with unresolved D. V was pared by 0 bases and J by 2 bases, with 7 bases between. Germline values: CDR1 TSWWSYY, CDR2 QGS. The CDR3 is 14 residues long. The CDR3 spells CALGELGPTDKLIF. The CDR3 DNA follows: TGTGCTCTTGGGGAACTCGGCCCTACCGATAAACTCATCTTT.

This clone was detected only a few times. The gene calls are TRDV1 and TRDJ1; TRDD3 matches 13 bases. Unmatched junction bases numbered 25, after V lost 5 bases and J lost 1 base. The germline gives CDR1 TSWWSYY, CDR2 QGS. This CDR3 contains 23 residues. CDR3 region: CALGKVTTKISSLGDTGTDKLIF. The CDR3 bases are TGTGCTCTTGGGAAGGTCACCACGAAAATTTCCTCACTGGGGGATACGGGCACCGATAAACTCATCTTT.

The rearrangement joins TRDV2 to TRDJ1; D ambiguous. Trimming shortened V by 1 base and J by 3 bases, and 14 bases separated the two germline ends. The CDR3 consists of 15 residues. Germline CDR1 and CDR2: GEAIGNYY and EKD. In nucleotides, the CDR3 is TGTGCCTGTGACACGACCCAGGCCTCACCCGATAAACTCATCTTT. It yields the protein CACDTTQASPDKLIF.